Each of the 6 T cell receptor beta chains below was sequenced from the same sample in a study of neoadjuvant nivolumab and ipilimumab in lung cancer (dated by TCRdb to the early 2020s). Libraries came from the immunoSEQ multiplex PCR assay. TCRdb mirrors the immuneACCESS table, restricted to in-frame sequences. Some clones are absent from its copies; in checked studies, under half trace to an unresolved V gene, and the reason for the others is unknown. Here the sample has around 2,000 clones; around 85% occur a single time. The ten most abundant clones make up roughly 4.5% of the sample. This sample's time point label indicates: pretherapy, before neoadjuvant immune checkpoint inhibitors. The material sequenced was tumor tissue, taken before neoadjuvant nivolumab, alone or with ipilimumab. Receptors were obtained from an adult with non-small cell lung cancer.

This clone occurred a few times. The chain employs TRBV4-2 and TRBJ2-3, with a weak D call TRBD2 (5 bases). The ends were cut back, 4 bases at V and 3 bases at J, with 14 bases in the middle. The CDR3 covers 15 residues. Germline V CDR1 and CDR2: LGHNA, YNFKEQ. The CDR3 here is CASSPGRAETDTQYF. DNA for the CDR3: TGTGCCAGCAGCCCTGGTCGAGCGGAAACAGATACGCAGTATTTT.

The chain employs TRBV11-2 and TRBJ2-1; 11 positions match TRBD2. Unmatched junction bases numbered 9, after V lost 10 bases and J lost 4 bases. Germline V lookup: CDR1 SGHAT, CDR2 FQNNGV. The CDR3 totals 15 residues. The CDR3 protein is CATRLAGNRYNEQFF. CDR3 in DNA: TGTGCCACCAGACTAGCGGGAAACCGATACAATGAGCAGTTCTTC. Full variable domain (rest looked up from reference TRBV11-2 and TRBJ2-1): EAGVAQSPRYKIIEKRQSVAFWCNPISGHATLYWYQQILGQGPKLLIQFQNNGVVDDSQLPKDRFSAERLKGVDSTLKIQPAKLEDSAVYLCATRLAGNRYNEQFFGPGTRLTVL.

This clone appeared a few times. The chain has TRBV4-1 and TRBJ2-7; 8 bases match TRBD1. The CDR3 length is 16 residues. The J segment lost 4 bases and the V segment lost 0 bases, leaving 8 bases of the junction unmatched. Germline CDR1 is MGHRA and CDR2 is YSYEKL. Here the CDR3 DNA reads TGCGCCAGCAGCCAAGAACGGCAGGGGGCCCTTTACGAGCAGTACTTC. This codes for CASSQERQGALYEQYF.

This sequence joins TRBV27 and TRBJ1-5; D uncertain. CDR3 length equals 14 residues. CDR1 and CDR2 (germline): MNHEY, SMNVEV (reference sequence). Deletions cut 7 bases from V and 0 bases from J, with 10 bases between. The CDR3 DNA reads TGTGCCAGCAAGCCGGGCTATAGCAATCAGCCCCAGCATTTT. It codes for CASKPGYSNQPQHF.

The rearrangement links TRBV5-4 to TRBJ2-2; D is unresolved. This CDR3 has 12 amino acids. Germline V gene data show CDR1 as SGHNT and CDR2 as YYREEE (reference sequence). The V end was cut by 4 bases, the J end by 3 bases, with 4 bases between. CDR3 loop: CASSLDTGELFF. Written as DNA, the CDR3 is TGTGCCAGCAGCCTTGACACCGGGGAGCTGTTTTTT.

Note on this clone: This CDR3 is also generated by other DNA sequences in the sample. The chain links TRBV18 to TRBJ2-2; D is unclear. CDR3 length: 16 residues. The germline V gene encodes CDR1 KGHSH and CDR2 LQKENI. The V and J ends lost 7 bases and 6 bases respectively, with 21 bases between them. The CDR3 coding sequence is TGTGCCAGCTACAACGGACGGGTCAGAGCCTCCGGGGAGCTGTTTTTT. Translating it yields CASYNGRVRASGELFF. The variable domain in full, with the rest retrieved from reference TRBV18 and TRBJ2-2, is NAGVMQNPRHLVRRRGQEARLRCSPMKGHSHVYWYRQLPEEGLKFMVYLQKENIIDESGMPKERFSAEFPKEGPSILRIQQVVRGDSAAYFCASYNGRVRASGELFFGEGSRLTVL.